This TCR beta chain was captured by sequencing in a study of T cells in Graves' hyperthyroidism and ophthalmopathy. Hyperthyroidism in the patients, aged 18 to 65, was newly diagnosed and under 2 months in duration. A patient was excluded if there was uncontrolled infection, other autoimmune disease, pregnancy or lactation. V was clipped by 3 bases and J by 3 bases; unmatched bases: 9. Germline CDR1 and CDR2: SGDLS and YYNGEE. The length of the CDR3 is 16 residues. Amplification of TCR beta CDR3 regions used RNA as the template. With the HTBI primer set, the TCR CDR3 went through a first round of RT-PCR. Via MiXCR, TCRdb re-called the multiplex PCR reads, giving one row per CDR3 protein. The sample contains about 610,000 distinct CDR3 sequences, about half of which appear only once. This clonotype was counted many times.

The chain is built from TRBV9 and TRBJ2-7; 10 nucleotides agree with TRBD2. This clonotype was obtained from a woman aged 18-35 years with Graves' hyperthyroidism. The sequencing input was peripheral blood or thyroid tissue (not recorded which). The CDR3 region is CASSAPGSGRVYEQYF. CDR3 DNA sequence: TGTGCCAGCAGCGCCCCGGGGAGCGGGAGGGTCTACGAGCAGTACTTC. Full variable domain (missing parts from reference TRBV9 and TRBJ2-7): DSGVTQTPKHLITATGQRVTLRCSPRSGDLSVYWYQQSLDQGLQFLIQYYNGEERAKGNILERFSAQQFPDLHSELNLSSLELGDSALYFCASSAPGSGRVYEQYFGPGTRLTVT.